Below, one T cell receptor (beta chain) is given with its context. This sample was included in a study of blood T cell repertoires in COVID-19. Background on the study: Sample material is recorded as cDNA or gDNA derived from T cells, B-cell-depleted T cells, or PBMCs.

The authors' processing: Quantification of nucleated cells was approximated via reference gene primer amplification. The assay was immunoSEQ multiplex PCR, and TCRdb's table has in-frame clones only and misses some. That table is the source of V, J and clone size, and D and trimming were worked out from the DNA. Of about 20,000 clones detected, more than 70% appear once; the ten largest clones hold around 11%. The CDR3 sequence is 14 residues long. Per germline, CDR1 SGHNT and CDR2 YYREEE (reference sequence). Deletions cut 0 bases from V and 6 bases from J, with 13 bases between. Specimen: peripheral blood. The V call is TRBV5-4, the J call TRBJ2-7; D uncertain. The TCR was taken from a human donor in a cohort sampled during active COVID-19. The donor label of this sample is uncertain. This CDR3 is CASSLAIPPVEQYF. The DNA of the CDR3 is TGTGCCAGCAGCTTGGCTATTCCCCCCGTCGAGCAGTACTTC.